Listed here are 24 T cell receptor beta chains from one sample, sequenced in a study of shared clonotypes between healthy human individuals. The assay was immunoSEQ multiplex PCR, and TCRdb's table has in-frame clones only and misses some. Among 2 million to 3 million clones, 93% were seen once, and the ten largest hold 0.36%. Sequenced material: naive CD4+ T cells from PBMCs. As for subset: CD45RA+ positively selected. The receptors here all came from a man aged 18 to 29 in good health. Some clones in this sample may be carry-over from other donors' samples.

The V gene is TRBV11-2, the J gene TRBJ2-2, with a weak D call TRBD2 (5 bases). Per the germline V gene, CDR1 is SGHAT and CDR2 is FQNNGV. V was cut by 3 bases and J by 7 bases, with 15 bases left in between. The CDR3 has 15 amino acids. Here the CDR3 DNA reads TGTGCCAGCAGCTTCAATAGGGAGATTCGCGGGGAGCTGTTTTTT. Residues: CASSFNREIRGELFF.

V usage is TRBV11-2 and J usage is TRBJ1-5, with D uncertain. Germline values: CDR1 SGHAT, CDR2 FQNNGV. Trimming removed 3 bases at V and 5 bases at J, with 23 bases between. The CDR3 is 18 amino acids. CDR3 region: CASSFPGGRDARDQPQHF. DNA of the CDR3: TGTGCCAGCAGCTTTCCGGGAGGCCGAGACGCGCGGGATCAGCCCCAGCATTTT.

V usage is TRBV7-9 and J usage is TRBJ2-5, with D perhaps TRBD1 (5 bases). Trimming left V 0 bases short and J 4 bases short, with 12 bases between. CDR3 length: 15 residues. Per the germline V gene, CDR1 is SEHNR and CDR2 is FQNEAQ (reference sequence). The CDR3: CASSLALQGRETQYF. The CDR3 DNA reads TGTGCCAGCAGCTTAGCTCTTCAGGGCCGAGAGACCCAGTACTTC.

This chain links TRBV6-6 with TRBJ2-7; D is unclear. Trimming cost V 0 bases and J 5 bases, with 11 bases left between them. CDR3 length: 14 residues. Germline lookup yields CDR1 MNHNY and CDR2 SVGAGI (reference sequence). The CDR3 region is CASSYSMEIHEQYF. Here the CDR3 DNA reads TGTGCCAGCAGTTACTCGATGGAGATCCACGAGCAGTACTTC.

The CDR3 DNA reads as TGTGCCAGCTCACCCAACCTCGCCGGAGTGAACACTGAAGCTTTCTTT. This gives the protein CASSPNLAGVNTEAFF. The genes are TRBV18 and TRBJ1-1; D is uncertain. Germline CDR1 reads KGHSH; CDR2 reads LQKENI. The ends were cut back, 3 bases at V and 0 bases at J, with 14 bases in the middle. This CDR3 is built from 16 residues. Variable domain in full (rest from reference TRBV18 and TRBJ1-1): NAGVMQNPRHLVRRRGQEARLRCSPMKGHSHVYWYRQLPEEGLKFMVYLQKENIIDESGMPKERFSAEFPKEGPSILRIQQVVRGDSAAYFCASSPNLAGVNTEAFFGQGTRLTVV.

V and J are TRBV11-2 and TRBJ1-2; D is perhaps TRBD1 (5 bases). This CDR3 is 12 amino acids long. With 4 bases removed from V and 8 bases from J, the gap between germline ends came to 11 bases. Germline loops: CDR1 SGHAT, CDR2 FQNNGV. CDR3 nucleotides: TGTGCCAGCAGCTGGGGGGGGATGGGCTACACCTTC. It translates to CASSWGGMGYTF.

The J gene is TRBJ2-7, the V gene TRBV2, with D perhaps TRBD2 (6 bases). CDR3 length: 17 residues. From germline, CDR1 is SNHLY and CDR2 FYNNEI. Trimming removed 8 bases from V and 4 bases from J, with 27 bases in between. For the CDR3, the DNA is TGTGCCAGCGGAACCGACGGGGCCCCTCGGGGGAGTTACGAGCAGTACTTC. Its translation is CASGTDGAPRGSYEQYF. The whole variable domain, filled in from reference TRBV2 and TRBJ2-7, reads EPEVTQTPSHQVTQMGQEVILRCVPISNHLYFYWYRQILGQKVEFLVSFYNNEISEKSEIFDDQFSVERPDGSNFTLKIRSTKLEDSAMYFCASGTDGAPRGSYEQYFGPGTRLTVT.

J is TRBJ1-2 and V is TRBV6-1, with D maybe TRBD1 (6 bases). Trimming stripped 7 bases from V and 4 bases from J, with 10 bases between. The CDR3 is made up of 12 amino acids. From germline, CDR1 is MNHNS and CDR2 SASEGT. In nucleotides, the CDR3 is TGTGCCAGCAACAGGGCTCCCTATGGCTACACCTTC. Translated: CASNRAPYGYTF.

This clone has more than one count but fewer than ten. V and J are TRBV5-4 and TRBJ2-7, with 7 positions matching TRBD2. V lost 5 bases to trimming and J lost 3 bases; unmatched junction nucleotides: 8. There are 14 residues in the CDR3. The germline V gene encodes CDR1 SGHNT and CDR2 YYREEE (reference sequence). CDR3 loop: CASRTRGGSYEQYF. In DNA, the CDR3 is TGTGCCAGCAGGACCCGGGGCGGGAGCTACGAGCAGTACTTC.

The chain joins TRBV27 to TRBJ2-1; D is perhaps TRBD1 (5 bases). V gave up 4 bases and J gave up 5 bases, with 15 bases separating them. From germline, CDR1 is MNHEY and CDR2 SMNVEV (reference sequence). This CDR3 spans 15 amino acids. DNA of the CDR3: TGTGCCAGCAGTTCCTTGCAGGGTATTCACAATGAGCAGTTCTTC. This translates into CASSSLQGIHNEQFF.

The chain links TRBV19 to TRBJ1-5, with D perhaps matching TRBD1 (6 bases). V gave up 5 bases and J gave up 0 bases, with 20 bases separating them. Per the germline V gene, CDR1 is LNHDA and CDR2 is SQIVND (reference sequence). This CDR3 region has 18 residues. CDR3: CASSPGGAILYSNQPQHF. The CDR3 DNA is TGTGCCAGTAGTCCCGGGGGGGCGATACTCTATAGCAATCAGCCCCAGCATTTT.

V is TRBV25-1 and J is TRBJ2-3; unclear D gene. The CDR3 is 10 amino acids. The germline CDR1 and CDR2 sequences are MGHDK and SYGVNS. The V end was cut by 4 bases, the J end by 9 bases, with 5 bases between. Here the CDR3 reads CASSVLTQYF. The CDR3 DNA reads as TGTGCCAGCAGTGTATTGACGCAGTATTTT.

CDR3 sequence reads: CASSFVVATNEQFF. In DNA, the CDR3 is TGCGCCAGCAGCTTCGTGGTAGCCACCAATGAGCAGTTCTTC. This chain connects TRBV5-1 to TRBJ2-1; no reliable D call. This CDR3 has 14 residues. Deletions cut 2 bases from V and 6 bases from J, with 12 bases between. Germline loops: CDR1 SGHRS, CDR2 YFSETQ.

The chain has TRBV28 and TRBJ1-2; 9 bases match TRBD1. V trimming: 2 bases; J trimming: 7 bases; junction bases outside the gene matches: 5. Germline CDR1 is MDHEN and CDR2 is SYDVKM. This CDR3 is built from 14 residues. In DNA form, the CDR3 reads TGTGCCAGCAGTTTAGGGGGACAGGGTGGTGGCTACACCTTC. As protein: CASSLGGQGGGYTF.

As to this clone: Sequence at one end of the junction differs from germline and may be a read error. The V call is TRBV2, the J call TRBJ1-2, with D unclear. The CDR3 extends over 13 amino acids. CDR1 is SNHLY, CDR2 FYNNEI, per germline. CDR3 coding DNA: TGTGCCAGCAGTGAAGGACGTACGGGAGCAGGTGACTTC. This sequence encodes CASSEGRTGAGDF.

CDR3 coding DNA: TGTGCCAGCAGCTTGGATCTGAGCTCCTACGAGCAGTACTTC. It is translated as CASSLDLSSYEQYF. This chain links TRBV5-4 with TRBJ2-7; D unclear. The CDR3 consists of 14 residues. Trimming stripped 0 bases from V and 0 bases from J, with 7 bases between. CDR1 SGHNT and CDR2 YYREEE come from the germline V gene (reference sequence).

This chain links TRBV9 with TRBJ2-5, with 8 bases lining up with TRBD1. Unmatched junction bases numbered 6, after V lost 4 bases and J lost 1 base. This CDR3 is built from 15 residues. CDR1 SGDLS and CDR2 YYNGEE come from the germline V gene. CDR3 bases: TGTGCCAGCAGCCCCCGAACAGGGGGCCAAGAGACCCAGTACTTC. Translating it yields CASSPRTGGQETQYF.

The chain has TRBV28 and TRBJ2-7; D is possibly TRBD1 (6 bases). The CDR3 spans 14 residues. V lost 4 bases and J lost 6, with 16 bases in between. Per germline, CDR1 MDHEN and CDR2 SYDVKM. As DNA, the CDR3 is TGTGCCAGCAGTTACCCCAACAGGGTCGGCGAGCAGTACTTC. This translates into CASSYPNRVGEQYF.

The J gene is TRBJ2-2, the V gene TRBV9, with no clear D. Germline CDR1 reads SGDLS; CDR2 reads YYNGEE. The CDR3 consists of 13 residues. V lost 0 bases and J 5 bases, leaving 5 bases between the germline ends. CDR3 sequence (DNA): TGTGCCAGCAGCGTAGTCTTAACCGGGGAGCTGTTTTTT. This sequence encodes CASSVVLTGELFF. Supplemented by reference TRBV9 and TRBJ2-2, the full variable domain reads DSGVTQTPKHLITATGQRVTLRCSPRSGDLSVYWYQQSLDQGLQFLIQYYNGEERAKGNILERFSAQQFPDLHSELNLSSLELGDSALYFCASSVVLTGELFFGEGSRLTVL.

Written as DNA, the CDR3 is TGTGCCAGCAGTTTATATCCCGGACTAGCCTACGAGCAGTACTTC. Amino acids: CASSLYPGLAYEQYF. The chain combines TRBV28 with TRBJ2-7; 7 nucleotides match TRBD2. Germline CDR1 MDHEN, CDR2 SYDVKM. V lost 1 base and J lost 2; bases outside the gene matches: 5. This CDR3 is 15 amino acids long. The variable domain in full, with the rest retrieved from reference TRBV28 and TRBJ2-7, is DVKVTQSSRYLVKRTGEKVFLECVQDMDHENMFWYRQDPGLGLRLIYFSYDVKMKEKGDIPEGYSVSREKKERFSLILESASTNQTSMYLCASSLYPGLAYEQYFGPGTRLTVT.

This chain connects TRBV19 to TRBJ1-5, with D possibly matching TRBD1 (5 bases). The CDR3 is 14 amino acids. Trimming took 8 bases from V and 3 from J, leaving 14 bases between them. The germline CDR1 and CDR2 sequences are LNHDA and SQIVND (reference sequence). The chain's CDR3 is CASGTWGYNQPQHF. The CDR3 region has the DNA TGTGCCAGTGGGACTTGGGGGTACAATCAGCCCCAGCATTTT.

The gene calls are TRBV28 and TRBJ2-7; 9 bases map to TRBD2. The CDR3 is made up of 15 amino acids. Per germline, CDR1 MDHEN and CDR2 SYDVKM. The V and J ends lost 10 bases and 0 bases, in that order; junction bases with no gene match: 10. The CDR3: CATTVFSGSSYEQYF. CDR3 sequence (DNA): TGTGCCACCACAGTATTTAGCGGGAGCTCCTACGAGCAGTACTTC.

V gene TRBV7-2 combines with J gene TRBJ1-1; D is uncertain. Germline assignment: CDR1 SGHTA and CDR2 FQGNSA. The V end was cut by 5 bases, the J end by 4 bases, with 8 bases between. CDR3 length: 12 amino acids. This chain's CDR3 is CASSAVGTEAFF. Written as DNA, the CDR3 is TGTGCCAGCAGCGCGGTGGGCACTGAAGCTTTCTTT.

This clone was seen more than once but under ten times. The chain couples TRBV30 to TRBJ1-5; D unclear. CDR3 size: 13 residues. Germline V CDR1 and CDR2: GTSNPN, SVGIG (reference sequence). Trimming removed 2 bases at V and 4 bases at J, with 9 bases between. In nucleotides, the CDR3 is TGTGCCTGGAGTCACAAGAAAAATCAGCCCCAGCATTTT. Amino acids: CAWSHKKNQPQHF.